These T cell receptor beta chains were read from a single sample in a study of T cells after yellow fever vaccination. Each CDR3 protein gets one entry after TCRdb re-called the 5' RACE reads with MiXCR. The table includes over 250,000 distinct CDR3 sequences, roughly 5.2% detected once. The input for sequencing was CD4+ T cells sorted from PBMCs, taken on the day of the yellow fever booster vaccination. The receptor source for this set is a man aged 18 to 29 who received the YFV17D yellow fever vaccine. The conserved cysteine and the conserved F or W are not part of the CDR3 here. The order of the fields is V gene, clone size, D gene, J gene, CDR3 protein. D genes are given only for firm matches. Not all rows give a size; the values are once, few, many and, for expanded clones, a class.

V gene: TRBV20-1; clone size: .; D gene: .; J gene: TRBJ1-1; CDR3 protein: SAQSSSVGGEAF
V gene: TRBV3-1; clone size: many; D gene: TRBD2; J gene: TRBJ2-3; CDR3 protein: ASSPRGGGPDTQY
V gene: TRBV7-2; clone size: many; D gene: .; J gene: TRBJ1-1; CDR3 protein: ASRLEEGAF
V gene: TRBV4-3; clone size: .; D gene: TRBD2; J gene: TRBJ2-1; CDR3 protein: ASSQVAAGGPKNEQF
V gene: TRBV4-1; clone size: many; D gene: .; J gene: TRBJ2-3; CDR3 protein: ASSQEVVGSLPQY
V gene: TRBV6-6; clone size: many; D gene: TRBD1; J gene: TRBJ1-2; CDR3 protein: ASSLGQGAPGYT
V gene: TRBV15; clone size: many; D gene: .; J gene: TRBJ1-2; CDR3 protein: ATSRDESYGYT
V gene: TRBV5-6; clone size: .; D gene: .; J gene: TRBJ1-2; CDR3 protein: ASSPGLSYGYT
V gene: TRBV27; clone size: few; D gene: .; J gene: TRBJ2-3; CDR3 protein: ASSFLRGSVLHTQY
V gene: TRBV5-1; clone size: few; D gene: .; J gene: TRBJ2-2; CDR3 protein: ASSLVPGEGTGELF
V gene: TRBV4-3; clone size: many; D gene: TRBD1; J gene: TRBJ1-5; CDR3 protein: ASSQEFGRDRGLDQPQH
V gene: TRBV10-3; clone size: .; D gene: TRBD1; J gene: TRBJ2-7; CDR3 protein: AISGTGRNEQY
V gene: TRBV7-2; clone size: .; D gene: .; J gene: TRBJ2-7; CDR3 protein: ASSLSSLKGLYEQY
V gene: TRBV11-1; clone size: .; D gene: TRBD1; J gene: TRBJ2-7; CDR3 protein: ASSLTLDREQY
V gene: TRBV20-1; clone size: many; D gene: .; J gene: TRBJ1-1; CDR3 protein: SARPLGGRPAEAF
V gene: TRBV29-1; clone size: many; D gene: .; J gene: TRBJ2-1; CDR3 protein: SANEQF
V gene: TRBV2; clone size: .; D gene: TRBD1; J gene: TRBJ2-7; CDR3 protein: ASSEGQGATYEQY
V gene: TRBV27; clone size: .; D gene: .; J gene: TRBJ2-7; CDR3 protein: ASSSPYSGGTYEQY
V gene: TRBV6-5; clone size: many; D gene: .; J gene: TRBJ1-1; CDR3 protein: ASSYSGGRTEAF
V gene: TRBV6-5; clone size: .; D gene: TRBD1; J gene: TRBJ1-3; CDR3 protein: ASSSGGRNTIY
V gene: TRBV7-9; clone size: .; D gene: TRBD1; J gene: TRBJ2-2; CDR3 protein: ARPTGGFGELF
V gene: TRBV4-1; clone size: .; D gene: TRBD2; J gene: TRBJ2-1; CDR3 protein: ASSQLDLGLAGGNEQF
V gene: TRBV6-6; clone size: few; D gene: .; J gene: TRBJ1-5; CDR3 protein: ASRAVPGDQPQH
V gene: TRBV6-2/TRBV6-3; clone size: many; D gene: .; J gene: TRBJ2-5; CDR3 protein: ASSYSSGQETQY
V gene: TRBV10-3; clone size: .; D gene: .; J gene: TRBJ2-2; CDR3 protein: AISETTGKNTGELF
V gene: TRBV10-1; clone size: many; D gene: TRBD2; J gene: TRBJ2-1; CDR3 protein: ASNPGLASSHEQF